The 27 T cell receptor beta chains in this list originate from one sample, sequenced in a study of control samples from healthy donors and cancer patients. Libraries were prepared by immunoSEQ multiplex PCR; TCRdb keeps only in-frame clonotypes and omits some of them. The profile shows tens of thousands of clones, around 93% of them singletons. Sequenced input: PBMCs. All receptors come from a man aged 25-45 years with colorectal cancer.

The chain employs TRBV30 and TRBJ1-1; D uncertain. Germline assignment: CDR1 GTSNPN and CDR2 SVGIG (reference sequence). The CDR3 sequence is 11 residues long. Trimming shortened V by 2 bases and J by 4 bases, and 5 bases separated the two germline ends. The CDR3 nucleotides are TGTGCCTGGAGTTCTCGCACTGAAGCTTTCTTT. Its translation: CAWSSRTEAFF.

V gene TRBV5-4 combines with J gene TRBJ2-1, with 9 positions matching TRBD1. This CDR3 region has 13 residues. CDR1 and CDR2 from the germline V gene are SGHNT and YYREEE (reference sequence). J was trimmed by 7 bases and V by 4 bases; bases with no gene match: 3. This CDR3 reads CASSGTGSNEQFF. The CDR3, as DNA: TGTGCCAGCAGCGGGACAGGGTCAAATGAGCAGTTCTTC.

CDR3 residues: CATSDSQGIGVSQYF. The CDR3 DNA reads TGTGCCACCAGTGATTCACAGGGGATAGGAGTGTCCCAGTACTTC. V is TRBV24-1 and J is TRBJ2-5; the match to TRBD1 covers 7 bases. CDR1 KGHDR and CDR2 SFDVKD come from the germline V gene. The CDR3 has 15 residues. Trimming at V came to 2 bases and at J to 9 bases, leaving 11 bases not matched to a gene.

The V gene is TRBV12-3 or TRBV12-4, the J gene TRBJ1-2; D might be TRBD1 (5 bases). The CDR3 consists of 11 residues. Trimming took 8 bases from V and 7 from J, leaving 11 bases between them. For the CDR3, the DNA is TGTGCCAGCGGGGCCAAGGTTGGCTACACCTTC. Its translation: CASGAKVGYTF.

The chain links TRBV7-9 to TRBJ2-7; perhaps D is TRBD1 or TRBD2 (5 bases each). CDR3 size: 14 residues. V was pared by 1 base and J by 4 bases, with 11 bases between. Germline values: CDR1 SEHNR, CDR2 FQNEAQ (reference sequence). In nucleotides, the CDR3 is TGTGCCAGCAGCTTAGGGGGGACCTTTTACGAGCAGTACGTC. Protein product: CASSLGGTFYEQYV.

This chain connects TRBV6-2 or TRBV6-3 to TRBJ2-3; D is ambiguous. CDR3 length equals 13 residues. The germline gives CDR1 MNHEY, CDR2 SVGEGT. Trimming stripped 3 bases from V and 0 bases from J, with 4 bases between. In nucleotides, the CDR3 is TGTGCCAGCAGTTATTTCAGCACAGATACGCAGTATTTT. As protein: CASSYFSTDTQYF.

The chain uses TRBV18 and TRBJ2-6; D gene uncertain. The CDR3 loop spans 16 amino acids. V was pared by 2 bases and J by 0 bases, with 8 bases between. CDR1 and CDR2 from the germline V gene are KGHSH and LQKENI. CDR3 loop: CASSPGVTSGANVLTF. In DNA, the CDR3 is TGTGCCAGCTCACCAGGAGTGACCTCTGGGGCCAACGTCCTGACTTTC.

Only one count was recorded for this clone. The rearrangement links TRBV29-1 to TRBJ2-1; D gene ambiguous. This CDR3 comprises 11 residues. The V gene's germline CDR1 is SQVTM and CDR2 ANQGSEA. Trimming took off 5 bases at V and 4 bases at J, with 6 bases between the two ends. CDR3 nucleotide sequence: TGCAGCGTTTCTTATTACAATGAGCAGTTCTTC. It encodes CSVSYYNEQFF.

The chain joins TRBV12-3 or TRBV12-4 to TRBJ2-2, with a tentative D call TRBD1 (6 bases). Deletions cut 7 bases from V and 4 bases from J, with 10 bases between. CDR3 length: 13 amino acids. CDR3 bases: TGTGCCAGCAAACAGGGTCCCACCGGGGAGCTGTTTTTT. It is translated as CASKQGPTGELFF.

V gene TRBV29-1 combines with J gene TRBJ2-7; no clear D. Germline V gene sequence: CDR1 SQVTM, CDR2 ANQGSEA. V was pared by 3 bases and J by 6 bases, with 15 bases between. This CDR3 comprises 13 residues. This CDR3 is CSVDWPGRSEQYF. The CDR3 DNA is TGCAGCGTTGACTGGCCTGGTAGGAGCGAGCAGTACTTC.

The CDR3 sequence: CASSLWGSRYGYTF. The CDR3 bases are TGTGCCAGCAGCTTGTGGGGGAGTCGTTATGGCTACACCTTC. The V call is TRBV5-4, the J call TRBJ1-2; a weak D match, TRBD1 (5 bases). The V gene's germline CDR1 is SGHNT and CDR2 YYREEE (reference sequence). V dropped 1 base and J dropped 5 bases, with 12 bases sitting between them. The length of the CDR3 is 14 residues.

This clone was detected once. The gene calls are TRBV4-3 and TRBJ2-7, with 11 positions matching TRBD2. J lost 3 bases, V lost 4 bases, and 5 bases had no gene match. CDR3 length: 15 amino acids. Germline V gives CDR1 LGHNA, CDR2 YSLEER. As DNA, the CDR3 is TGCGCCAGCAGCCGCCTAGCGGGGGGAAACTACGAGCAGTACTTC. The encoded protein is CASSRLAGGNYEQYF.

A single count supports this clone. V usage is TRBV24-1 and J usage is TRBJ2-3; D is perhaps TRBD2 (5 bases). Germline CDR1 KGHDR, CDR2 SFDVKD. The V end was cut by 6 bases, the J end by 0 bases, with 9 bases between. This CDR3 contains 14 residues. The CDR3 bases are TGTGCCACCAGTCGAGGACTTAGCACAGATACGCAGTATTTT. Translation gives CATSRGLSTDTQYF.

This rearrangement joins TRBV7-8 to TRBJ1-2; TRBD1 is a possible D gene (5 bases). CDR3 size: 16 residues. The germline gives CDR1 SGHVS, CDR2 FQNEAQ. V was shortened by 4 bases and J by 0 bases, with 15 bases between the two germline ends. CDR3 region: CASSSGRLRANYGYTF. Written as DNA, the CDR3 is TGTGCCAGCAGCTCGGGACGGCTGAGAGCTAACTATGGCTACACCTTC.

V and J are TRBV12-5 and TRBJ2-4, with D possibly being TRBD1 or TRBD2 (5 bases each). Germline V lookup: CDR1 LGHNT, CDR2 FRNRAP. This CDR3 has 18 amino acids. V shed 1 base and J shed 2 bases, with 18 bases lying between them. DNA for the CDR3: TGTGCTAGTGGTTTGGGGGTGGGGGTGAGTTTGACCAAAAACATTCAGTACTTC. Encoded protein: CASGLGVGVSLTKNIQYF.

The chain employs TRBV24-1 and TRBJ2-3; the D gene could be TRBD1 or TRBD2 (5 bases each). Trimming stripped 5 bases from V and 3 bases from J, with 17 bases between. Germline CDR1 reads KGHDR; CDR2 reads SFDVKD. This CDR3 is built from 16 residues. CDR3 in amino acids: CATSVPGLFGTDTQYF. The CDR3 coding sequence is TGTGCCACCAGTGTCCCGGGGCTGTTCGGGACAGATACGCAGTATTTT.

CDR3 in DNA: TGTGCCTGGAGCAGCCGGGACAGGGCTAACTATGGCTACACCTTC. Translation: CAWSSRDRANYGYTF. V and J are TRBV30 and TRBJ1-2, with 9 bases matching TRBD1. CDR3 length: 15 amino acids. CDR1 and CDR2 (germline): GTSNPN, SVGIG (reference sequence). Trimming took 3 bases from V and 0 from J; bases not matched to a gene: 5.

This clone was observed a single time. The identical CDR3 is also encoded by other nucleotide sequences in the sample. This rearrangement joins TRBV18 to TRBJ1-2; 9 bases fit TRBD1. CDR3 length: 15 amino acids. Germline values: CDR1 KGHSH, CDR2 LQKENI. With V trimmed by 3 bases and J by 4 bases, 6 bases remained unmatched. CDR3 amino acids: CASSPGQGPSYGYTF. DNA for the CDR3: TGTGCCAGCTCACCTGGACAGGGGCCCAGCTATGGCTACACCTTC.

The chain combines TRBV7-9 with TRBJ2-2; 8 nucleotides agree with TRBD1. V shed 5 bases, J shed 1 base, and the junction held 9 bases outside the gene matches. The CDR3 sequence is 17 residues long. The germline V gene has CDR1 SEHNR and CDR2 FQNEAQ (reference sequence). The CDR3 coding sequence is TGTGCCAGCAGCGCACGCAAGACAGGGGTGAACACCGGGGAGCTGTTTTTT. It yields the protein CASSARKTGVNTGELFF.

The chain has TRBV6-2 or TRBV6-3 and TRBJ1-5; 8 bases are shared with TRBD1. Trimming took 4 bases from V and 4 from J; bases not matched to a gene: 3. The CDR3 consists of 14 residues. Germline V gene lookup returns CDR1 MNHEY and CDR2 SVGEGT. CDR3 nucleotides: TGTGCCAGCAGTTTCAGACAGGGGAATCAGCCCCAGCATTTT. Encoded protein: CASSFRQGNQPQHF.

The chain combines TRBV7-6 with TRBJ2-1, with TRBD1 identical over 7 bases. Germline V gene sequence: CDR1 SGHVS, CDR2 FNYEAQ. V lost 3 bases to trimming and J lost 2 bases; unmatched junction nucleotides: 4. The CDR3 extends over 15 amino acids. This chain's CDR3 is CASSFYRGAYNEQFF. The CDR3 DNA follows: TGTGCCAGCAGCTTCTACAGGGGCGCCTACAATGAGCAGTTCTTC.

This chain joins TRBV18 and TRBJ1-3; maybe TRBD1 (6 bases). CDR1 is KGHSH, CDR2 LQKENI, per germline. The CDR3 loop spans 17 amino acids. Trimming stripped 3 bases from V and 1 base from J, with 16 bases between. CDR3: CASSPYTGSVSGNTIYF. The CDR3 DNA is TGTGCCAGCTCACCTTATACAGGGTCGGTTTCTGGAAACACCATATATTTT.

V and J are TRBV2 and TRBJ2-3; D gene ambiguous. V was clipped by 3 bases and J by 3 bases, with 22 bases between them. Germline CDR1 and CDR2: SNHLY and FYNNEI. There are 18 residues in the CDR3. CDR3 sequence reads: CASSDPTLVASSTDTQYF. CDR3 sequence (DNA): TGTGCCAGCAGTGACCCTACCTTAGTGGCCTCCTCTACAGATACGCAGTATTTT.

CDR3 in amino acids: CASSPSFRMGLYLRDEQFF. The CDR3 DNA reads as TGTGCCAGCAGCCCAAGCTTTAGGATGGGACTATACTTAAGGGATGAGCAGTTCTTC. This rearrangement joins TRBV14 to TRBJ2-1, with TRBD2 matching over 7 bases. Per the germline V gene, CDR1 is SGHDN and CDR2 is FVKESK. This CDR3 has 19 amino acids. The junction had 23 bases not matched to a gene; V was cut back by 4 bases and J by 8 bases. Full variable domain (outside the CDR3, taken from reference TRBV14 and TRBJ2-1): EAGVTQFPSHSVIEKGQTVTLRCDPISGHDNLYWYRRVMGKEIKFLLHFVKESKQDESGMPNNRFLAERTGGTYSTLKVQPAELEDSGVYFCASSPSFRMGLYLRDEQFFGPGTRLTVL.

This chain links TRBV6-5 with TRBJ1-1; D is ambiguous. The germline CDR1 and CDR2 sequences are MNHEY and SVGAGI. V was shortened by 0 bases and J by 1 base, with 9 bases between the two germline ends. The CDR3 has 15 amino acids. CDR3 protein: CASSYSFFTNTEAFF. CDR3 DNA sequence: TGTGCCAGCAGTTACTCGTTTTTCACGAACACTGAAGCTTTCTTT.

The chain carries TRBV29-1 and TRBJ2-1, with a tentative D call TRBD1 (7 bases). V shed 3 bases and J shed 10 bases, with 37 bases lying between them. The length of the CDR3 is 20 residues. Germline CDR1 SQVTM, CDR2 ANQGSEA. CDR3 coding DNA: TGCAGCGTTGATCTAACTTACCGACCCCGGGACAGTCTTGGTCGGGAGGAGCAGTTCTTC. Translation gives CSVDLTYRPRDSLGREEQFF.

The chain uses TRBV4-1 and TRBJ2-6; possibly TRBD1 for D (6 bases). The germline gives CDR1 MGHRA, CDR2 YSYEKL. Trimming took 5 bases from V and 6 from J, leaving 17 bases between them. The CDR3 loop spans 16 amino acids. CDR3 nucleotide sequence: TGCGCCAGCAGCGGAGGATACAGGGTGGAGGCCAACGTCCTGACTTTC. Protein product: CASSGGYRVEANVLTF.